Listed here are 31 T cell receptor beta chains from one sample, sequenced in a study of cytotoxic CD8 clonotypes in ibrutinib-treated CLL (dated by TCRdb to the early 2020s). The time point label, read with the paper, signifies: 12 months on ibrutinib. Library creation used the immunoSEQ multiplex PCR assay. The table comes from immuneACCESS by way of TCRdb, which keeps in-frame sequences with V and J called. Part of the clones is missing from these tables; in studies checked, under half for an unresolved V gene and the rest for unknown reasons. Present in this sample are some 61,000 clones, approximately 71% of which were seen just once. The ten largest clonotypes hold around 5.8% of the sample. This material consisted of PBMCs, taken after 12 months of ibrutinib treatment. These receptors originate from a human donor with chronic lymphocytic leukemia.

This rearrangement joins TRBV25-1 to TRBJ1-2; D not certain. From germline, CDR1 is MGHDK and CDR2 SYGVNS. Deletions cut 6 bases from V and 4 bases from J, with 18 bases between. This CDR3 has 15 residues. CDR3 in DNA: TGTGCCAGCAGCCGAACCCGAGGAGGCTTCTATGGCTACACCTTC. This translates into CASSRTRGGFYGYTF.

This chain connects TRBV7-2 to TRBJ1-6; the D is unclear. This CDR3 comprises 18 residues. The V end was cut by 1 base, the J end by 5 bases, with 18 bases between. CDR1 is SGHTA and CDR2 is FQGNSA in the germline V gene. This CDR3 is CASSLGISNPLNNSPLHF. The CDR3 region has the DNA TGTGCCAGCAGCTTAGGAATCTCAAACCCCTTAAATAATTCACCCCTCCACTTT.

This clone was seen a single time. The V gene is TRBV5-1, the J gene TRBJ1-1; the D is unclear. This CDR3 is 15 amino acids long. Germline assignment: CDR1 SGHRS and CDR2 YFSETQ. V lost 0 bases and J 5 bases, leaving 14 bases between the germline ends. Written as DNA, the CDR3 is TGCGCCAGCAGCTTGGGTGGCAGCCGGAGAACTGAAGCTTTCTTT. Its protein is CASSLGGSRRTEAFF.

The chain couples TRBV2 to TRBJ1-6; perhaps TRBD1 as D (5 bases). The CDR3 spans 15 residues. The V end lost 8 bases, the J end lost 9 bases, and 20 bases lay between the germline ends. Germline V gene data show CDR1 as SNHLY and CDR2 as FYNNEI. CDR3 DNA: TGTGCCAGCGCCCGGGGCCTACGCGGGGGTTCACCCCTCCACTTT. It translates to CASARGLRGGSPLHF. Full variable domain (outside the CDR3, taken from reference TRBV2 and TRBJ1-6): EPEVTQTPSHQVTQMGQEVILRCVPISNHLYFYWYRQILGQKVEFLVSFYNNEISEKSEIFDDQFSVERPDGSNFTLKIRSTKLEDSAMYFCASARGLRGGSPLHFGNGTRLTVT.

CDR3 nucleotides: TGTGCCAGCAGCCCGAATATTAACACTGAAGCTTTCTTT. Translated: CASSPNINTEAFF. This chain joins TRBV14 and TRBJ1-1, with unresolved D. This CDR3 has 13 amino acids. Trimming left V 4 bases short and J 2 bases short, with 8 bases between. Germline loops: CDR1 SGHDN, CDR2 FVKESK. Variable domain in full (rest from reference TRBV14 and TRBJ1-1): EAGVTQFPSHSVIEKGQTVTLRCDPISGHDNLYWYRRVMGKEIKFLLHFVKESKQDESGMPNNRFLAERTGGTYSTLKVQPAELEDSGVYFCASSPNINTEAFFGQGTRLTVV.

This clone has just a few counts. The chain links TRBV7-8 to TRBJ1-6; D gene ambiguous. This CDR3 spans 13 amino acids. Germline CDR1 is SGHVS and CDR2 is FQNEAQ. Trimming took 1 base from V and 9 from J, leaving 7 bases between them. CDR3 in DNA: TGTGCCAGCAGCTTAGGGGCGGCTTCACCCCTCCACTTT. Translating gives CASSLGAASPLHF.

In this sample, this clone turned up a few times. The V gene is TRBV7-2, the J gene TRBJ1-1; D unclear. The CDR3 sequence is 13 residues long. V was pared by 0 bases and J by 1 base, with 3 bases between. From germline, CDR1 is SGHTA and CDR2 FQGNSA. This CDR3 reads CASSLAGNTEAFF. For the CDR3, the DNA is TGTGCCAGCAGCTTAGCAGGGAACACTGAAGCTTTCTTT.

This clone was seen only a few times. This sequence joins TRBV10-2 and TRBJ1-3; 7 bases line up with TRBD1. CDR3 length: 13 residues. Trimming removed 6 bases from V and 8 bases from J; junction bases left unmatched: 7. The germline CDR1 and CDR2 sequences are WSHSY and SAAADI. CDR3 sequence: CASSLQGVDTIYF. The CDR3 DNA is TGCGCCAGCAGCCTTCAGGGGGTGGACACCATATATTTT.

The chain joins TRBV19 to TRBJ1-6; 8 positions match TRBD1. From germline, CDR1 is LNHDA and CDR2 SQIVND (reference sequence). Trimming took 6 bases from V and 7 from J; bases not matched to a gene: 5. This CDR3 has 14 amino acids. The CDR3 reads CASRMTGDNSPLHF. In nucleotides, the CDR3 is TGTGCCAGTAGAATGACAGGGGACAATTCACCCCTCCACTTT.

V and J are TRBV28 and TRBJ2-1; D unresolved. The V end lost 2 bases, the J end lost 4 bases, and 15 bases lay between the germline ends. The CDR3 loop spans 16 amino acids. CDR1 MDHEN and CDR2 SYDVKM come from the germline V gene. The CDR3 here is CASSLKASGKYNEQFF. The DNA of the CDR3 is TGTGCCAGCAGTTTAAAGGCGTCAGGAAAGTACAATGAGCAGTTCTTC.

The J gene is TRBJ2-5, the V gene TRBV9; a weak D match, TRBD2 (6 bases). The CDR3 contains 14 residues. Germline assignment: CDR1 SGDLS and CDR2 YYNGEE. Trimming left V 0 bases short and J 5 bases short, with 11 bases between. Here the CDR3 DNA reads TGTGCCAGCAGCGTAGGGGCGGGGAGGGAGACCCAGTACTTC. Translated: CASSVGAGRETQYF.

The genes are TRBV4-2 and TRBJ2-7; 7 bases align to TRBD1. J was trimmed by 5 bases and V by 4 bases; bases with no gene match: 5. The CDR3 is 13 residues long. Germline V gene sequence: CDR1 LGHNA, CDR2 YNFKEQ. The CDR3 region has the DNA TGTGCCAGCAGCCCTAACGACAGGGACGAGCAGTACTTC. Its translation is CASSPNDRDEQYF.

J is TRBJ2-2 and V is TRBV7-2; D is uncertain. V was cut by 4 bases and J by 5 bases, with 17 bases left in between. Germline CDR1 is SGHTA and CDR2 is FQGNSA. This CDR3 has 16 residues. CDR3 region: CASSSPKVMVTGELFF. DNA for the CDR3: TGTGCCAGCAGCTCCCCAAAAGTGATGGTTACCGGGGAGCTGTTTTTT.

In nucleotides, the CDR3 is TGTGCCAGCAGTGAAGCCCGGTTTGGCGGGGAGCTGTTTTTT. It is translated as CASSEARFGGELFF. The V and J genes are TRBV2 and TRBJ2-2; D unclear. The germline V and J ends were trimmed by 0 bases and 7 bases, with 9 bases remaining between them. This CDR3 has 14 amino acids. CDR1 SNHLY and CDR2 FYNNEI come from the germline V gene.

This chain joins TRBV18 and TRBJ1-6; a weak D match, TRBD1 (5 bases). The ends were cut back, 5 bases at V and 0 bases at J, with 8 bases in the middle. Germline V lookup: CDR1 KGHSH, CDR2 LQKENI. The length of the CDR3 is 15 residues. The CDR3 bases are TGTGCCAGCTCAGAGGGGAGCTCCTATAATTCACCCCTCCACTTT. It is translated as CASSEGSSYNSPLHF.

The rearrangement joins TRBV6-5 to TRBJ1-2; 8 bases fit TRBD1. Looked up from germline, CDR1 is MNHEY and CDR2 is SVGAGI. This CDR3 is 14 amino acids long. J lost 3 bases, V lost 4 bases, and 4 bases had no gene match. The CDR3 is CASSWGQADYGYTF. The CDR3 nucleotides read TGTGCCAGCAGTTGGGGACAGGCAGACTATGGCTACACCTTC.

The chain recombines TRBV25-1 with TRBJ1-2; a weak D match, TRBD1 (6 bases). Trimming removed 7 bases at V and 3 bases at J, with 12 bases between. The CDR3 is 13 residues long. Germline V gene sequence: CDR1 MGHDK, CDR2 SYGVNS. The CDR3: CASTQTGHYGYTF. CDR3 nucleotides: TGTGCCAGCACTCAGACAGGCCACTATGGCTACACCTTC.

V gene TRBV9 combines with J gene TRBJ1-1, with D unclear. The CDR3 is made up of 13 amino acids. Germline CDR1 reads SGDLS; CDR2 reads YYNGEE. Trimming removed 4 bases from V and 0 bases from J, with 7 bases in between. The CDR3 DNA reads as TGTGCCAGCAGCACACAGATGAACACTGAAGCTTTCTTT. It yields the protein CASSTQMNTEAFF.

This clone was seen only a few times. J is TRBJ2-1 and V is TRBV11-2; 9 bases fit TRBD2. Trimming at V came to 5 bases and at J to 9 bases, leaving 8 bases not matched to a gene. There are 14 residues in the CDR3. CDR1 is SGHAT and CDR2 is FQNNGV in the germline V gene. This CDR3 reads CASSPTSGYSEQFF. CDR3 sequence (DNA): TGTGCCAGCAGCCCCACTAGCGGGTATAGTGAGCAGTTCTTC.

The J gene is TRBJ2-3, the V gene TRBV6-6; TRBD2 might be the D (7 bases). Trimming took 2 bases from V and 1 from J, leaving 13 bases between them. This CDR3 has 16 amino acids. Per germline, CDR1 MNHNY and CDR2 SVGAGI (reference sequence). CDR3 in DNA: TGTGCCAGCAGTTACCCGACGGGGGGCCGCACAGATACGCAGTATTTT. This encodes CASSYPTGGRTDTQYF.

The CDR3 coding sequence is TGCGCCAGCAGCTTGGCCGTGACGGGCGAGAACACTGAAGCTTTCTTT. Its protein is CASSLAVTGENTEAFF. The chain uses TRBV5-1 and TRBJ1-1; D gene uncertain. CDR3 length: 16 residues. Germline values: CDR1 SGHRS, CDR2 YFSETQ. Trimming stripped 0 bases from V and 1 base from J, with 13 bases between.

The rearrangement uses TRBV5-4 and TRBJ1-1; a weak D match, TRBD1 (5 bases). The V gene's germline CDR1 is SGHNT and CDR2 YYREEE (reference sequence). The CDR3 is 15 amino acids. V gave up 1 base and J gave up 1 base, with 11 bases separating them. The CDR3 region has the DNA TGTGCCAGCAGCTTGAGGGGACCGGCGAACACTGAAGCTTTCTTT. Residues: CASSLRGPANTEAFF.

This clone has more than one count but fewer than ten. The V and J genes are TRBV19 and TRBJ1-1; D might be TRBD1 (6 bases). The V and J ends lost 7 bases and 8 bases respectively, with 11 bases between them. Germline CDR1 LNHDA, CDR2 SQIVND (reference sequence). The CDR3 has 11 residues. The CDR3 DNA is TGTGCCAGTAATCGGGGGCTCGAAGCTTTCTTT. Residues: CASNRGLEAFF.

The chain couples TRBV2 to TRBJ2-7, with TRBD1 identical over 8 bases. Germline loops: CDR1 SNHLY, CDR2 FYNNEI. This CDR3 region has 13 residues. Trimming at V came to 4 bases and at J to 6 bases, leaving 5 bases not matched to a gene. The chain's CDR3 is CASSGGQGLEQYF. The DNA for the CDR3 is TGTGCCAGCAGTGGCGGACAGGGTCTCGAGCAGTACTTC.

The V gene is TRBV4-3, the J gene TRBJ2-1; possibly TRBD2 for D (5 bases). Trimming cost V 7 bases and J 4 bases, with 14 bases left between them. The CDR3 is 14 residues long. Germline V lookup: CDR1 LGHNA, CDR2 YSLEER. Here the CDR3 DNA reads TGCGCCAGCACCCTAGCCTTGGATTACAATGAGCAGTTCTTC. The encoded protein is CASTLALDYNEQFF.

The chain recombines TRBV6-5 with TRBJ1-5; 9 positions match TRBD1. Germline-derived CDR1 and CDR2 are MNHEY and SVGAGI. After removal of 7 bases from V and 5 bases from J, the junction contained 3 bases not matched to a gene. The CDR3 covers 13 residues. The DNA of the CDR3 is TGTGCCAGCACTCGGGACAGGGATCAGCCCCAGCATTTT. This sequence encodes CASTRDRDQPQHF.

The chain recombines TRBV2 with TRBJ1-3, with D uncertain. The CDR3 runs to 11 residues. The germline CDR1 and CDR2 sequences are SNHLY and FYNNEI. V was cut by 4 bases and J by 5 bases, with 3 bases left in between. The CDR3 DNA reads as TGTGCCAGCAGTGGCCGAAACACCATATATTTT. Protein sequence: CASSGRNTIYF.

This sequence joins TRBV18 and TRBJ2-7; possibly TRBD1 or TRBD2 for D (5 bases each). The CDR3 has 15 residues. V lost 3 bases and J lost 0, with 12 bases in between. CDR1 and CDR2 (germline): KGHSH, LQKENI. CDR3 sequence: CASSPGRQSSYEQYF. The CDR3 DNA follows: TGTGCCAGCTCACCGGGACGCCAAAGCTCCTACGAGCAGTACTTC.

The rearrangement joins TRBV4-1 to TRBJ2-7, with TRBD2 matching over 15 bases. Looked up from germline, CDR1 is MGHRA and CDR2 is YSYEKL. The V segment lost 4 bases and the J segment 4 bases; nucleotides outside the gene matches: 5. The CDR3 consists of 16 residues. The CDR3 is CASSRTSGGALYEQYF. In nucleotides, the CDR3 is TGCGCCAGCAGCCGGACTAGCGGGGGGGCCTTATACGAGCAGTACTTC.

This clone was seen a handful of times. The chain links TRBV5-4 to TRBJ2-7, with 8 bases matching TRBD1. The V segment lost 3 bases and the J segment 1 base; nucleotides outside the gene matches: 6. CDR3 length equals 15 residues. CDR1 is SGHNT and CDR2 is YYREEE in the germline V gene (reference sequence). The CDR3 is CASSSQTGESYEQYF. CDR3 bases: TGTGCCAGCAGCTCTCAGACAGGGGAGTCCTACGAGCAGTACTTC.

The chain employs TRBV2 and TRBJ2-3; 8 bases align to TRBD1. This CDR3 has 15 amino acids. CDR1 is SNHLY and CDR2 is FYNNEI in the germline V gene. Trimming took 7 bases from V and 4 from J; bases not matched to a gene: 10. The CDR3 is CASNRRTGSADTQYF. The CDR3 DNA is TGTGCCAGCAATAGAAGGACAGGGTCGGCAGATACGCAGTATTTT.